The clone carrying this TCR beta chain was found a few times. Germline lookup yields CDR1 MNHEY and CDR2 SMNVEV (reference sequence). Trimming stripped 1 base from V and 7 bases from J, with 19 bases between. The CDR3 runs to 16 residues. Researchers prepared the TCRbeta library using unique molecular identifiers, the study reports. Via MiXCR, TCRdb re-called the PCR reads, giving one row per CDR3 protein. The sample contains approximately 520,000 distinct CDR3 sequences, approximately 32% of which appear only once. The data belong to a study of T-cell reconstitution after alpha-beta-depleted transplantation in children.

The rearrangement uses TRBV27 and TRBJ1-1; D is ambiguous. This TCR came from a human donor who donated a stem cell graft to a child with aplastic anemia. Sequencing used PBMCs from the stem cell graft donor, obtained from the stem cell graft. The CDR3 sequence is CASSLLGGLPGDEAFF. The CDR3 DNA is TGTGCCAGCAGTTTATTGGGAGGGCTGCCCGGGGATGAAGCTTTCTTT.